These 18 T cell receptor beta chains came from one sample sequenced in a study of a mutant IDH1 vaccine in newly diagnosed glioma. Their antigen targets remain unknown. Libraries were prepared by immunoSEQ multiplex PCR; TCRdb keeps only in-frame clonotypes and omits some of them. Of around 44,000 clones in the sample, more than 60% were seen once. As to time point: week 35, safety follow-up. Every single dose of the vaccine, 300 ug of mutant IDH1 20-mer peptide, came with topical imiquimod. Source: PBMCs, taken from a glioma patient whose treatment included an IDH1 peptide vaccine. The receptors come from a man in his forties with glioma.

The chain combines TRBV5-1 with TRBJ2-7; 8 nucleotides match TRBD1. The CDR3 has 15 amino acids. Germline trimming cut 4 bases from V and 6 bases from J; bases unmatched to any gene: 12. Germline CDR1 SGHRS, CDR2 YFSETQ. CDR3 DNA sequence: TGCGCCAGCAGCCGCGGCGGGACAGGCAACCTCGAGCAGTACTTC. Translation: CASSRGGTGNLEQYF.

This rearrangement joins TRBV5-4 to TRBJ2-2; D is perhaps TRBD2 (7 bases). The V gene's germline CDR1 is SGHNT and CDR2 YYREEE (reference sequence). Trimming removed 3 bases from V and 4 bases from J, with 16 bases in between. CDR3 size: 16 residues. CDR3 DNA sequence: TGTGCCAGCAGCTCGGGGGGCCTTACTATCACCGGGGAGCTGTTTTTT. This codes for CASSSGGLTITGELFF.

This clone has a handful of counts. The chain carries TRBV10-2 and TRBJ1-2; TRBD1 aligns across 7 bases. Trimming took 3 bases from V and 0 from J; bases not matched to a gene: 7. CDR1 WSHSY and CDR2 SAAADI come from the germline V gene. This CDR3 has 16 amino acids. The CDR3 DNA sequence: TGCGCCAGCAGTGACCGGACTGGGACAGCTAACTATGGCTACACCTTC. It encodes CASSDRTGTANYGYTF.

This clone has more than one count but fewer than ten. The chain recombines TRBV11-3 with TRBJ2-7, with 13 positions matching TRBD2. The CDR3 runs 18 residues. With 5 bases clipped from V and 1 base from J, the junction kept 11 bases outside the gene matches. In germline, CDR1 is SGHNT, CDR2 YENEEA. The CDR3 nucleotides are TGTGCCAGCAGCCCAGAGACTAGCGGGGGGCCTACATCCTACGAGCAGTACTTC. Translated, it gives CASSPETSGGPTSYEQYF. The entire variable domain, with the rest obtained from reference TRBV11-3 and TRBJ2-7, is as follows: EAGVVQSPRYKIIEKKQPVAFWCNPISGHNTLYWYLQNLGQGPELLIRYENEEAVDDSQLPKDRFSAERLKGVDSTLKIQPAELGDSAVYLCASSPETSGGPTSYEQYFGPGTRLTVT.

V usage is TRBV2 and J usage is TRBJ1-6; the D is unclear. This CDR3 is 10 amino acids long. The germline V gene encodes CDR1 SNHLY and CDR2 FYNNEI. Trimming left V 7 bases short and J 13 bases short, with 8 bases between. CDR3 sequence reads: CASKLGPLHF. CDR3 nucleotide sequence: TGTGCCAGCAAGCTGGGCCCCCTCCACTTT.

V usage is TRBV6-5 and J usage is TRBJ2-1, with D tentatively TRBD1 (6 bases). This CDR3 contains 15 residues. The ends were cut back, 2 bases at V and 8 bases at J, with 16 bases in the middle. Per germline, CDR1 MNHEY and CDR2 SVGAGI. In nucleotides, the CDR3 is TGTGCCAGCAGTTACGTCGCCACAGGGATCCATGAGCAGTTCTTC. The encoded protein is CASSYVATGIHEQFF.

V usage is TRBV5-1 and J usage is TRBJ2-7; D gene ambiguous. Trimming stripped 0 bases from V and 5 bases from J, with 3 bases between. Germline V gene sequence: CDR1 SGHRS, CDR2 YFSETQ. The CDR3 has 11 amino acids. CDR3 in amino acids: CASSLANEQYF. The CDR3, as DNA: TGCGCCAGCAGCTTGGCGAACGAGCAGTACTTC.

CDR3 DNA sequence: TGTGCCAGCAGCTTGGGGGGACAGGGGGTTCCGGCTTTCTTT. This sequence encodes CASSLGGQGVPAFF. The genes are TRBV5-5 and TRBJ1-1; 11 bases are shared with TRBD1. From germline, CDR1 is SGHKS and CDR2 YYEKEE (reference sequence). Germline trimming cut 0 bases from V and 11 bases from J; bases unmatched to any gene: 6. This CDR3 has 14 residues.

V and J are TRBV4-1 and TRBJ2-5; D tentatively reads TRBD1 or TRBD2 (5 bases each). The CDR3 spans 16 residues. Per germline, CDR1 MGHRA and CDR2 YSYEKL. Deletions cut 0 bases from V and 1 base from J, with 12 bases between. The CDR3 DNA reads TGCGCCAGCAGCCAAGAGGCCGGGGCAGCCCAAGAGACCCAGTACTTC. Residues: CASSQEAGAAQETQYF.

The chain recombines TRBV2 with TRBJ1-6, with TRBD1 matching 9 bases. V lost 7 bases and J lost 7; bases outside the gene matches: 8. This CDR3 comprises 15 residues. Germline V gene lookup returns CDR1 SNHLY and CDR2 FYNNEI. The CDR3 nucleotides read TGTGCCAGCAAAAGACAGGGGGGACGGAATTCACCCCTCCACTTT. It translates to CASKRQGGRNSPLHF.

CDR3 region: CASSLGPGTGELFF. DNA for the CDR3: TGTGCCAGCAGCTTGGGCCCGGGTACCGGGGAGCTGTTTTTT. This chain joins TRBV5-6 and TRBJ2-2; no firm D call. The V end lost 0 bases, the J end lost 5 bases, and 8 bases lay between the germline ends. The CDR3 is 14 residues long. Germline V gene sequence: CDR1 SGHDT, CDR2 YYEEEE. Together with reference TRBV5-6 and TRBJ2-2, the CDR3 gives the full variable domain: DAGVTQSPTHLIKTRGQQVTLRCSPKSGHDTVSWYQQALGQGPQFIFQYYEEEERQRGNFPDRFSGHQFPNYSSELNVNALLLGDSALYLCASSLGPGTGELFFGEGSRLTVL.

The chain's CDR3 is CASRTRGQYF. CDR3 DNA: TGTGCCAGCAGGACTCGTGGGCAGTACTTC. This chain uses TRBV6-5 with TRBJ2-7; D unclear. V was shortened by 6 bases and J by 9 bases, with 9 bases between the two germline ends. This CDR3 has 10 amino acids. Germline V CDR1 and CDR2: MNHEY, SVGAGI.

The chain combines TRBV29-1 with TRBJ1-2; possible D gene TRBD1, 6 bases. In germline, CDR1 is SQVTM, CDR2 ANQGSEA. CDR3 length equals 13 residues. Trimming left V 0 bases short and J 8 bases short, with 13 bases between. The CDR3 DNA sequence: TGCAGCGTTGAAGATATACAGGGCCGGGGCTACACCTTC. Residues: CSVEDIQGRGYTF.

This sequence joins TRBV5-4 and TRBJ2-2; D may be TRBD1 (6 bases). The germline V gene has CDR1 SGHNT and CDR2 YYREEE (reference sequence). Trimming pared 5 bases from V and 6 bases from J, leaving 17 bases between. The length of the CDR3 is 15 residues. CDR3: CASRSGTFNSGELFF. The CDR3 bases are TGTGCCAGCAGGTCCGGGACATTTAACTCCGGGGAGCTGTTTTTT.

This chain connects TRBV2 to TRBJ1-6, with 7 bases lining up with TRBD1. Germline loops: CDR1 SNHLY, CDR2 FYNNEI. Unmatched junction bases numbered 8, after V lost 2 bases and J lost 7 bases. The length of the CDR3 is 16 residues. CDR3 DNA: TGTGCCAGCAGTGAATACCCGGGACAGACGAATTCACCCCTCCACTTT. This sequence encodes CASSEYPGQTNSPLHF. Full variable domain (remainder filled in from reference TRBV2 and TRBJ1-6): EPEVTQTPSHQVTQMGQEVILRCVPISNHLYFYWYRQILGQKVEFLVSFYNNEISEKSEIFDDQFSVERPDGSNFTLKIRSTKLEDSAMYFCASSEYPGQTNSPLHFGNGTRLTVT.

The genes are TRBV14 and TRBJ2-3, with a tentative D call TRBD1 (5 bases). Germline V gene data show CDR1 as SGHDN and CDR2 as FVKESK. The CDR3 is 15 residues long. Between the trimmed V and J ends, which lost 1 base and 0 bases, there was a span of 8 bases. The CDR3 DNA is TGTGCCAGCAGCCAAGGCAGGGTTAGCACAGATACGCAGTATTTT. Amino acid sequence: CASSQGRVSTDTQYF.

The CDR3 DNA reads as TGTGCCATCAGTGAGGGCAGGGGCTACGAGCAGTACTTC. Residues: CAISEGRGYEQYF. The rearrangement joins TRBV10-3 to TRBJ2-7, with TRBD1 as a possible D gene (6 bases). Trimming removed 2 bases at V and 3 bases at J, with 8 bases between. Germline V lookup: CDR1 ENHRY, CDR2 SYGVKD. CDR3 length: 13 residues.

Concerning this clone: The junction and the germline gene differ at one end; a read error may be behind it. The V gene is TRBV2, the J gene TRBJ1-5; tentative D call: TRBD1 (5 bases). CDR1 is SNHLY and CDR2 is FYNNEI in the germline V gene. CDR3 length: 14 amino acids. The CDR3 loop reads CAGSWNSGNQPQHF. CDR3 coding DNA: TGTGCCGGCAGTTGGAATTCAGGGAATCAGCCCCAGCATTTT.